These 2 T cell receptor beta chains originate from one sample sequenced in a study of shared clonotypes between healthy human individuals (dated by TCRdb to between 2020 and 2021). Library preparation used the immunoSEQ multiplex PCR assay. This is the immuneACCESS table as TCRdb keeps it, with only in-frame sequences that have V and J called. A part of the clones is gone; compared with another copy, unresolved V genes explain less than half, and the rest is unexplained. Across this sample there are hundreds of thousands of clones, with around 95% seen only once. Roughly 0.1% of the sample is held by the ten biggest clonotypes. CD8 naive samples were CD45RO-negative cells positively selected for CCR7, giving a CD45RA+CCR7+ population that excluded TemRA cells. Sequencing was done on a sample of naive CD8+ T cells sorted from blood. This specimen's cell subset or site label, interpreted: CD45RA+CCR7+. The origin of the receptors is a woman aged 30 to 39 in good health.

The CDR3 reads CASSVRHYEQYF. The CDR3 DNA follows: TGTGCCAGCAGCGTACGCCACTACGAGCAGTACTTC. V is TRBV7-9 and J is TRBJ2-7; no definite D call. Germline CDR1 and CDR2: SEHNR and FQNEAQ (reference sequence). V was cut by 5 bases and J by 3 bases, with 8 bases left in between. The CDR3 is made up of 12 amino acids.

V gene TRBV2 combines with J gene TRBJ1-2; 9 bases align to TRBD1. The CDR3 contains 12 residues. Germline loops: CDR1 SNHLY, CDR2 FYNNEI. J gave up 12 bases and V 6 bases, and 8 bases lay outside the gene matches. The CDR3, as DNA: TGTGCCAGCAGCTTCCGGACAGGGGTGGACACCTTC. Protein: CASSFRTGVDTF.